This T cell receptor (beta chain) was recorded in a study of OX40 agonist ivuxolimab in advanced cancers. Regarding the study as a whole: In the expanded peripheral T cells, antigen specificity was never determined.

Comment on this clone: Its cognate antigen is unknown.

Assay used: immunoSEQ multiplex PCR; TCRdb lists only in-frame clones, some missing. The data show about 100,000 clones, approximately 91% seen once. CDR3 size: 13 residues. V was clipped by 3 bases and J by 4 bases, with 9 bases between them. Germline CDR1 SEHNR, CDR2 FQNEAQ (reference sequence). The source of this sequence is an adult with an advanced solid tumor such as melanoma, head and neck, liver or kidney cancer. The sequenced sample was CD4+ or CD8+ T cells sorted from blood, obtained in a trial of the OX40 agonist ivuxolimab. This sequence joins TRBV7-9 and TRBJ1-1; no firm D call. The CDR3 nucleotides are TGTGCCAGCAGCTTCGGCCAGTCCACTGAAGCTTTCTTT. Translation gives CASSFGQSTEAFF.